This T cell receptor (beta chain) was obtained from a study of cytomegalovirus exposure and HLA in healthy donors. Study-level results: Cytomegalovirus association was listed for about 150 TCR beta chains.

This PCR relied on a set of 60 Vbeta primers and 13 Jbeta primers. Using immunoSEQ multiplex PCR, the repertoire was profiled, and TCRdb retains in-frame clones only, with some absent. The table includes approximately 70,000 clones, around 75% detected once. The CDR3 extends over 13 amino acids. Germline trimming cut 2 bases from V and 9 bases from J; bases unmatched to any gene: 4. In germline, CDR1 is SNHLY, CDR2 FYNNEI. Points on this clone: Its cognate antigen is unknown.

The specimen was PBMCs. The genes are TRBV2 and TRBJ2-3; 8 bases match TRBD2. The receptor was derived from a man in his sixties in good health and CMV-seropositive. The CDR3 loop is CASSENSGATQYF. DNA of the CDR3: TGTGCCAGCAGTGAAAATAGCGGGGCCACGCAGTATTTT.